These 32 T cell receptor beta chains were all obtained from the same sample, sequenced in a study of control samples from healthy donors and cancer patients. Data came from immunoSEQ multiplex PCR; TCRdb stores just in-frame clones and leaves some out. The table has 15,000 to 20,000 clones, more than 70% seen once; the top ten hold over 7.5%. The specimen sequenced was PBMCs. These receptor sequences come from a woman aged 55-75 years with head and neck cancer.

The gene calls are TRBV28 and TRBJ2-3; TRBD1 matches at 9 bases. The CDR3 contains 17 residues. The germline V gene encodes CDR1 MDHEN and CDR2 SYDVKM. Trimming at V came to 6 bases and at J to 0 bases, leaving 10 bases not matched to a gene. CDR3 protein: CASRSNRQGVSTDTQYF. CDR3 in DNA: TGTGCCAGCAGATCTAACCGACAGGGGGTAAGCACAGATACGCAGTATTTT. Together with reference TRBV28 and TRBJ2-3, the CDR3 gives the full variable domain: DVKVTQSSRYLVKRTGEKVFLECVQDMDHENMFWYRQDPGLGLRLIYFSYDVKMKEKGDIPEGYSVSREKKERFSLILESASTNQTSMYLCASRSNRQGVSTDTQYFGPGTRLTVL.

This chain uses TRBV6-6 with TRBJ1-5, with no clear D. CDR1 MNHNY and CDR2 SVGAGI come from the germline V gene (reference sequence). The CDR3 is 14 amino acids. V dropped 0 bases and J dropped 3 bases, with 6 bases sitting between them. The chain's CDR3 is CASSYSITNQPQHF. In nucleotides, the CDR3 is TGTGCCAGCAGTTACTCGATAACCAATCAGCCCCAGCATTTT.

Here the CDR3 reads CASSASPGPSGNTIYF. The CDR3 DNA follows: TGTGCCAGCAGCGCCAGCCCTGGACCCTCAGGAAACACCATATATTTT. The chain is built from TRBV9 and TRBJ1-3, with D hard to call. CDR1 is SGDLS, CDR2 YYNGEE, per germline. V gave up 3 bases and J gave up 4 bases, with 17 bases separating them. This CDR3 region has 16 residues.

The rearrangement uses TRBV7-9 and TRBJ2-5; the match to TRBD2 covers 13 bases. The CDR3 is 15 residues long. The J segment lost 5 bases and the V segment lost 5 bases, leaving 5 bases of the junction unmatched. Germline lookup yields CDR1 SEHNR and CDR2 FQNEAQ (reference sequence). The CDR3 protein is CASSPRLAGGETQYF. CDR3 nucleotides: TGTGCCAGCAGCCCCCGACTAGCGGGAGGCGAGACCCAGTACTTC.

The chain has TRBV11-1 and TRBJ1-5, with unresolved D. This CDR3 is 13 amino acids long. V was trimmed by 0 bases and J by 6 bases, leaving 6 bases between them. Germline CDR1 is SGHAT and CDR2 is FQDESV (reference sequence). This CDR3 reads CASSLARGQPQHF. The CDR3 region has the DNA TGTGCCAGCAGCTTAGCCCGGGGTCAGCCCCAGCATTTT.

The chain uses TRBV10-3 and TRBJ1-3; D is unclear. The germline V gene has CDR1 ENHRY and CDR2 SYGVKD. The CDR3 has 14 amino acids. The V gene lost 8 bases and the J gene lost 0 bases, with 11 bases spanning the gap. CDR3 sequence reads: CAISQPSSGNTIYF. The CDR3 DNA is TGTGCCATCTCACAGCCTTCCTCTGGAAACACCATATATTTT.

The rearrangement links TRBV21-1 to TRBJ1-5; the table calls TRBD1, which could not be checked here. TRBV21-1 is flagged as a pseudogene. CDR3 size: 17 residues. The CDR3 loop reads CASSWTGKKVSNQPQHF. CDR3 DNA: TGTGCCAGCAGCTGGACAGGGAAAAAGGTTAGCAATCAGCCCCAGCATTTT.

The V and J genes are TRBV5-4 and TRBJ1-1, with no clear D. V was clipped by 0 bases and J by 5 bases, with 8 bases between them. The CDR3 totals 13 residues. Germline V lookup: CDR1 SGHNT, CDR2 YYREEE (reference sequence). CDR3 bases: TGTGCCAGCAGCTTGGCATTAGGAACTGAAGCTTTCTTT. Protein: CASSLALGTEAFF.

The V gene is TRBV27, the J gene TRBJ2-1; 8 bases are shared with TRBD2. Trimming took 3 bases from V and 5 from J; bases not matched to a gene: 9. The CDR3 covers 16 residues. Germline V CDR1 and CDR2: MNHEY, SMNVEV (reference sequence). The CDR3 loop is CASSFSAGGVHNEQFF. CDR3 sequence (DNA): TGTGCCAGCAGTTTCTCGGCGGGAGGCGTCCACAATGAGCAGTTCTTC.

This chain links TRBV14 with TRBJ2-7; D unresolved. Trimming took off 3 bases at V and 0 bases at J, with 12 bases between the two ends. The germline V gene encodes CDR1 SGHDN and CDR2 FVKESK. CDR3 size: 15 residues. Written as DNA, the CDR3 is TGTGCCAGCAGCCAGCCGGGCGTTCTCTCCTACGAGCAGTACTTC. This gives the protein CASSQPGVLSYEQYF.

This clone was recorded once. The V call is TRBV24-1, the J call TRBJ2-7, with 10 bases identical to TRBD1. From germline, CDR1 is KGHDR and CDR2 SFDVKD. V lost 3 bases and J lost 5; bases outside the gene matches: 6. The CDR3 spans 15 residues. The CDR3 region is CATSDAGTGDHEQYF. CDR3 sequence (DNA): TGTGCCACCAGTGATGCCGGGACAGGGGACCACGAGCAGTACTTC.

V is TRBV18 and J is TRBJ2-1, with D perhaps being TRBD1 or TRBD2 (5 bases each). Germline V lookup: CDR1 KGHSH, CDR2 LQKENI. This CDR3 contains 18 residues. V was cut by 0 bases and J by 7 bases, with 22 bases left in between. The CDR3 here is CASSPPTSREYIWNEQFF. DNA of the CDR3: TGTGCCAGCTCACCACCCACAAGCAGGGAGTATATTTGGAATGAGCAGTTCTTC.

The J gene is TRBJ2-3, the V gene TRBV7-2; D possibly corresponds to TRBD1 (6 bases). V was pared by 5 bases and J by 3 bases, with 18 bases between. This CDR3 is 16 amino acids long. CDR1 SGHTA and CDR2 FQGNSA come from the germline V gene. CDR3 protein: CASSPRAPRGTDTQYF. DNA for the CDR3: TGTGCCAGCAGCCCCCGGGCCCCAAGGGGGACAGATACGCAGTATTTT.

The chain has TRBV6-4 and TRBJ1-1, with D unresolved. This CDR3 is 13 amino acids long. The germline V gene has CDR1 MRHNA and CDR2 SNTAGT. The V end lost 3 bases, the J end lost 0 bases, and 5 bases lay between the germline ends. CDR3 coding DNA: TGTGCCAGCAGTGAGGGCTTGAACACTGAAGCTTTCTTT. It translates to CASSEGLNTEAFF.

V usage is TRBV6-5 and J usage is TRBJ2-7, with TRBD1 matching over 10 bases. The germline gives CDR1 MNHEY, CDR2 SVGAGI. The CDR3 loop spans 13 amino acids. The ends lost 7 bases at V and 3 bases at J; junction bases unmatched: 3. For the CDR3, the DNA is TGTGCCAGCAAGACAGGGGGCTTCTACGAGCAGTACTTC. It translates to CASKTGGFYEQYF.

The V gene is TRBV7-9, the J gene TRBJ2-3, with TRBD2 matching over 7 bases. CDR1 SEHNR and CDR2 FQNEAQ come from the germline V gene (reference sequence). CDR3 size: 12 residues. V was pared by 8 bases and J by 1 base, with 0 bases of the junction left unmatched. CDR3 nucleotides: TGTGCCAGCGGGAGGGGCACAGATACGCAGTATTTT. Its translation is CASGRGTDTQYF.

This chain links TRBV5-4 with TRBJ1-1; TRBD1 matches 12 bases. CDR1 is SGHNT, CDR2 YYREEE, per germline (reference sequence). J lost 0 bases, V lost 6 bases, and 15 bases had no gene match. The CDR3 loop spans 19 amino acids. The CDR3 sequence is CASNPSPRDRGLLNTEAFF. CDR3 sequence (DNA): TGTGCCAGCAACCCTTCGCCCCGGGACAGGGGGCTTCTGAACACTGAAGCTTTCTTT.

This chain links TRBV18 with TRBJ2-7; 14 nucleotides align to TRBD2. The germline gives CDR1 KGHSH, CDR2 LQKENI. The CDR3 contains 15 residues. V gave up 4 bases and J gave up 3 bases; unmatched junction bases: 2. The CDR3 DNA reads TGTGCCAGCTCACTAGGGACTAGCGGGGGCTACGAGCAGTACTTC. Translation gives CASSLGTSGGYEQYF.

This clone was observed once. The gene calls are TRBV18 and TRBJ2-7; 10 bases align to TRBD1. V gave up 5 bases and J gave up 6 bases; unmatched junction bases: 16. The germline V gene encodes CDR1 KGHSH and CDR2 LQKENI. The CDR3 spans 17 residues. This CDR3 is CASSRDRGSEFRSEQYF. CDR3 nucleotide sequence: TGTGCCAGCTCAAGGGACAGGGGATCCGAATTCAGGAGCGAGCAGTACTTC.

The V call is TRBV18, the J call TRBJ2-7, with D maybe TRBD2 (5 bases). V was clipped by 1 base and J by 3 bases, with 7 bases between them. CDR1 and CDR2 (germline): KGHSH, LQKENI. This CDR3 is 13 amino acids long. Here the CDR3 reads CASSPRRDYEQYF. DNA for the CDR3: TGTGCCAGCTCACCACGCCGGGACTACGAGCAGTACTTC. Supplemented by reference TRBV18 and TRBJ2-7, the full variable domain reads NAGVMQNPRHLVRRRGQEARLRCSPMKGHSHVYWYRQLPEEGLKFMVYLQKENIIDESGMPKERFSAEFPKEGPSILRIQQVVRGDSAAYFCASSPRRDYEQYFGPGTRLTVT.

V is TRBV9 and J is TRBJ2-5, with D tentatively TRBD1 (5 bases). CDR1 SGDLS and CDR2 YYNGEE come from the germline V gene. V lost 4 bases to trimming and J lost 4 bases, with 5 bases between them. The CDR3 has 11 amino acids. CDR3: CASSRGETQYF. The CDR3 DNA is TGTGCCAGCAGCAGGGGAGAGACCCAGTACTTC.

The rearrangement links TRBV7-2 to TRBJ2-1; 9 positions agree with TRBD2. The germline gives CDR1 SGHTA, CDR2 FQGNSA. The trim removed 0 bases at V and 1 base at J, leaving 13 bases unmatched. CDR3 length: 20 amino acids. The CDR3 loop is CASSLAIPGLASFSYNEQFF. The CDR3 coding sequence is TGTGCCAGCAGCTTAGCCATACCGGGACTAGCTTCATTTTCCTACAATGAGCAGTTCTTC.

This rearrangement joins TRBV30 to TRBJ1-3; 8 bases are a match to TRBD1. J was trimmed by 2 bases and V by 4 bases; bases with no gene match: 4. This CDR3 comprises 14 residues. Germline-derived CDR1 and CDR2 are GTSNPN and SVGIG (reference sequence). CDR3 in amino acids: CAWTGGQPGNTIYF. The CDR3 DNA sequence: TGTGCCTGGACAGGGGGCCAACCTGGAAACACCATATATTTT.

In this sample, this clone turned up once. The rearrangement joins TRBV18 to TRBJ2-7; D assignment may be TRBD1 or TRBD2 (5 bases each). The CDR3 contains 16 residues. CDR1 is KGHSH, CDR2 LQKENI, per germline. Trimming took 2 bases from V and 3 from J, leaving 17 bases between them. The CDR3 region is CASSPDEGLNFYEQYF. The CDR3 nucleotides read TGTGCCAGCTCACCAGATGAGGGGTTAAATTTCTACGAGCAGTACTTC.

The chain recombines TRBV27 with TRBJ1-5, with D possibly TRBD1 on 5 matching bases. This CDR3 region has 14 residues. CDR1 MNHEY and CDR2 SMNVEV come from the germline V gene (reference sequence). The V end lost 3 bases, the J end lost 7 bases, and 13 bases lay between the germline ends. Here the CDR3 DNA reads TGTGCCAGCAGTTTCTTGGGGACCCCCCAGCCCCAGCATTTT. Protein sequence: CASSFLGTPQPQHF.

V and J are TRBV20-1 and TRBJ2-3; the D gene is possibly TRBD2 (6 bases). Trimming cost V 3 bases and J 0 bases, with 13 bases left between them. The CDR3 runs to 15 residues. The germline V gene encodes CDR1 DFQATT and CDR2 SNEGSKA (reference sequence). CDR3 nucleotide sequence: TGCAGTGCTAGTTACGGGAGCCTTAGCACAGATACGCAGTATTTT. Translated, it gives CSASYGSLSTDTQYF.

The rearrangement joins TRBV28 to TRBJ1-5, with D perhaps TRBD1 (5 bases). Trimming took 5 bases from V and 2 from J, leaving 13 bases between them. This CDR3 contains 15 residues. Looked up from germline, CDR1 is MDHEN and CDR2 is SYDVKM. CDR3: CASSMRGRGNQPQHF. The CDR3 nucleotides are TGTGCCAGCAGTATGAGGGGTAGGGGCAATCAGCCCCAGCATTTT.

This clone has just one count. The rearrangement uses TRBV2 and TRBJ2-3, with 7 bases matching TRBD2. The CDR3 contains 14 residues. Germline V gives CDR1 SNHLY, CDR2 FYNNEI. The ends lost 8 bases at V and 1 base at J; junction bases unmatched: 6. The CDR3 sequence: CASQSGARTDTQYF. The CDR3 nucleotides read TGTGCCAGCCAAAGCGGGGCACGCACAGATACGCAGTATTTT.

The chain links TRBV7-2 to TRBJ1-1, with D tentatively TRBD1 (6 bases). The V end was cut by 2 bases, the J end by 4 bases, with 17 bases between. The CDR3 is 16 residues long. Germline-derived CDR1 and CDR2 are SGHTA and FQGNSA. In DNA, the CDR3 is TGTGCCAGCAGCTTAAGGGACACCCGAGCCGGCACTGAAGCTTTCTTT. This codes for CASSLRDTRAGTEAFF.

This sequence joins TRBV30 and TRBJ1-6; D may be TRBD1 (6 bases). The CDR3 has 17 residues. Germline CDR1 is GTSNPN and CDR2 is SVGIG (reference sequence). Trimming shortened V by 4 bases and J by 0 bases, and 16 bases separated the two germline ends. CDR3 in amino acids: CAWKTEGGSSYNSPLHF. The DNA of the CDR3 is TGTGCCTGGAAGACGGAGGGGGGGAGCTCCTATAATTCACCCCTCCACTTT.

This chain uses TRBV19 with TRBJ1-1, with TRBD1 identical over 11 bases. CDR3 length equals 17 residues. The germline gives CDR1 LNHDA, CDR2 SQIVND (reference sequence). V lost 4 bases, J lost 7 bases, and 14 bases stayed unmatched. CDR3 sequence reads: CASSSWGTGGRLSEAFF. DNA for the CDR3: TGTGCCAGTAGTAGTTGGGGGACAGGGGGAAGATTAAGTGAAGCTTTCTTT.

The chain combines TRBV27 with TRBJ1-6, with D maybe TRBD1 (5 bases). CDR3 size: 18 residues. In germline, CDR1 is MNHEY, CDR2 SMNVEV (reference sequence). With 2 bases removed from V and 0 bases from J, the gap between germline ends came to 14 bases. The CDR3 DNA reads TGTGCCAGCAGTTTAAAGGGGCTGGGAAGCTCCTATAATTCACCCCTCCACTTT. This encodes CASSLKGLGSSYNSPLHF.